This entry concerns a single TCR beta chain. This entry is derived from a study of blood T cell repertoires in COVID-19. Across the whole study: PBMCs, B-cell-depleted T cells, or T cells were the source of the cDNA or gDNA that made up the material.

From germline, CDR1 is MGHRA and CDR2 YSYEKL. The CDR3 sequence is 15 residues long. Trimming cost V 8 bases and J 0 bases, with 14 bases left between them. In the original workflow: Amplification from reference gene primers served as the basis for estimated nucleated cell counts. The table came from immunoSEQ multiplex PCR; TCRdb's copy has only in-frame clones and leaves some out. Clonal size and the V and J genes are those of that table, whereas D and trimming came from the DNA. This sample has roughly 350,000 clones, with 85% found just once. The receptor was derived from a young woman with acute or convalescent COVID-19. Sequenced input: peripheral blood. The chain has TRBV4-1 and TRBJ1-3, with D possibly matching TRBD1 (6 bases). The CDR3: CASGDTRASGNTIYF. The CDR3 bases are TGCGCCAGCGGGGACACCAGGGCCTCTGGAAACACCATATATTTT.